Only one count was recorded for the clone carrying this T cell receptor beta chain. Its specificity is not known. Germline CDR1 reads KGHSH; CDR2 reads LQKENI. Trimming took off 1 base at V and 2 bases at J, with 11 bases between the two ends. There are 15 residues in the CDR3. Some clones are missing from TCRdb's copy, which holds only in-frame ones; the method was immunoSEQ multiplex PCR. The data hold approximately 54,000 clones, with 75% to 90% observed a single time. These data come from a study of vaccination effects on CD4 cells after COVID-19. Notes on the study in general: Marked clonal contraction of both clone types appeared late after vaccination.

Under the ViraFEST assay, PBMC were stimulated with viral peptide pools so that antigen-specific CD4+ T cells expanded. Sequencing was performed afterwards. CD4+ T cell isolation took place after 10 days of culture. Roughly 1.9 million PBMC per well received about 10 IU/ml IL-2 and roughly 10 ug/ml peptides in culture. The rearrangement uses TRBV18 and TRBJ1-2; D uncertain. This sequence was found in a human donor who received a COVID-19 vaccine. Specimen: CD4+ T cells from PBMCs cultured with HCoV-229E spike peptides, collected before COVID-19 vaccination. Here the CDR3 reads CASSPRRTENYGYTF. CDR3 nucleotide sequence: TGTGCCAGCTCACCACGGAGGACGGAGAACTATGGCTACACCTTC.